A selection of T cell receptor beta chains follows, all from one sample in a study of T cell responses to AZD1222 COVID-19 vaccine. Sequenced by immunoSEQ multiplex PCR; TCRdb stores in-frame clones only, minus some. The sample has 100,000 to 120,000 clones, about four fifths seen once; the top ten hold 4.6%. Sequenced here: peripheral blood, sampled on day 0 of AZD1222 vaccination. These TCRs come from an adult in good health. CDR3s include the opening cysteine and the closing phenylalanine or tryptophan. The order of the fields is D gene, clone size, J gene, V gene, CDR3 DNA, CDR3 protein. D genes are given only for firm matches. Clone size appears in some rows only: once, few, many, or a class for an expanded clone.

NA | NA | TRBJ2-4 | TRBV7-2 | TGTGCCAGCAGCTTAGAACAAAGACTAGCCAAAAACATTCAGTACTTC | CASSLEQRLAKNIQYF
NA | once | TRBJ1-1 | TRBV28 | TGTGCCAGCAGTTTCCGGGCGGTTTCTGAAGCTTTCTTT | CASSFRAVSEAFF
NA | few | TRBJ1-2 | TRBV7-8 | TGTGCCAGCAGCTTAGGAACCTCCAACCTTAACTATGGCTACACCTTC | CASSLGTSNLNYGYTF
NA | NA | TRBJ2-3 | TRBV6-2/TRBV6-3 | TGTGCCAGCAGTTACTCTATAGCCGATGGCACAGATACGCAGTATTTT | CASSYSIADGTDTQYF
TRBD2 | NA | TRBJ2-3 | TRBV3-1/TRBV3-2 | TGTGCCAGCAGCCAAGGTAGCGGGGGGGGTGCGCAGTATTTT | CASSQGSGGGAQYF
TRBD1 | NA | TRBJ1-4 | TRBV7-9 | TGTGCCAGCAGCCGGGACAGGCAAAATGAAAAACTGTTTTTT | CASSRDRQNEKLFF
NA | once | TRBJ1-1 | TRBV7-9 | TGTGCCAGCAGCCTCATTGGGGTGGGCACTGAAGCTTTCTTT | CASSLIGVGTEAFF
NA | NA | TRBJ1-2 | TRBV15 | TGTGCCACCAGCAGAGCCGGAGGGGAACGGTATGGCTACACCTTC | CATSRAGGERYGYTF
TRBD1 | NA | TRBJ1-6 | TRBV5-1 | TGCGCCAGCAGCCCAGGGACAGGGGCCTTTTCACCCCTCCACTTT | CASSPGTGAFSPLHF
NA | NA | TRBJ2-1 | TRBV5-1 | TGCGCCAGCAGCTTGGATCCAGTCGTAGTCGAGCAGTTCTTC | CASSLDPVVVEQFF
TRBD1 | once | TRBJ1-2 | TRBV30 | TGTGCCTGGAGTCCATGGACAGGGTACTACGGCTACACCTTC | CAWSPWTGYYGYTF
TRBD1 | NA | TRBJ1-6 | TRBV27 | TGTGCCAGCGGGATTCTCCGGACAGGGAGATTTGGTTCACCCCTCCACTTT | CASGILRTGRFGSPLHF
TRBD1 | NA | TRBJ1-5 | TRBV19 | TGTGCCAGTAGTCCGCCGGGACAGGGTCGCAATCAGCCCCAGCATTTT | CASSPPGQGRNQPQHF
TRBD1 | NA | TRBJ2-2 | TRBV5-1 | TGCGCCAGCAGCTCTAACGCCGGGACAGAAACCGGGGAGCTGTTTTTT | CASSSNAGTETGELFF
TRBD1 | NA | TRBJ1-1 | TRBV12-3/TRBV12-4 | TGTGCCAGCAGGGTCACAGGGGGCACTGAAGCTTTCTTT | CASRVTGGTEAFF
NA | NA | TRBJ1-1 | TRBV7-3 | TGTGCCAGCTCAGGGCAGCCGAACACTGAAGCTTTCTTT | CASSGQPNTEAFF
NA | NA | TRBJ1-1 | TRBV20-1 | TGCAGTGCTAGAGGAGTCCCTGAAGCTTTCTTT | CSARGVPEAFF
TRBD1 | NA | TRBJ1-4 | TRBV7-9 | TGTGCCAGCAGCTTAGGACAGGGTTATGAAAAACTGTTTTTT | CASSLGQGYEKLFF
NA | NA | TRBJ1-3 | TRBV9 | TGTGCCAGCAGAGACAGTGGAAACACCATATATTTT | CASRDSGNTIYF
NA | NA | TRBJ1-6 | TRBV27 | TGTGCCAGCGCCGGGACCTCTAATTCACCCCTCCACTTT | CASAGTSNSPLHF
TRBD1 | NA | TRBJ1-6 | TRBV5-7 | TGTGCCAGCAGCCCTAACCGGGACAGGGGGACATATAGCTTT | CASSPNRDRGTYSF
NA | NA | TRBJ1-2 | TRBV6-6 | TGTGCCAGCAGGTCTGGGCCGGCCTATGGCTACACCTTC | CASRSGPAYGYTF
NA | NA | TRBJ2-5 | TRBV5-5 | TGTGCCAGCAGCTCAAGGCGGGACGCCGGGGAGACCCAGTACTTC | CASSSRRDAGETQYF
TRBD1 | once | TRBJ2-2 | TRBV2 | TGTGCCAGCAGTACGACAGGGGCCACCGGGGAGCTGTTTTTT | CASSTTGATGELFF
TRBD1 | once | TRBJ2-3 | TRBV10-3 | TGTGCCATCAGTGGCCACCTGACAGGGGCCACAGATACGCAGTATTTT | CAISGHLTGATDTQYF
NA | NA | TRBJ2-1 | TRBV5-1 | TGCGCCAGCAGCTTGGCACCCGTAGTAGGCAATGAGCAGTTCTTC | CASSLAPVVGNEQFF
NA | NA | TRBJ1-1 | TRBV7-9 | TGTGCCAGCAGCCTCATCCTTCCTGAAGCTTTCTTT | CASSLILPEAFF
NA | NA | TRBJ2-5 | TRBV9 | TGTGCCAGCAGCGTCCGGGATCTTCAAGAGACCCAGTACTTC | CASSVRDLQETQYF
TRBD1 | NA | TRBJ2-3 | TRBV25-1 | TGTGCCAGCAGTGTTGGGACAGGAAGACCAAATACGCAGTATTTT | CASSVGTGRPNTQYF
NA | NA | TRBJ1-2 | TRBV5-5 | TGTGCCAGCAGCTCAGGGATAGGCTACACCTTC | CASSSGIGYTF
NA | few | TRBJ1-3 | TRBV7-2 | TGTGCCAGCAGCCCAAAGAGCTCTGGAAACACCATATATTTT | CASSPKSSGNTIYF
NA | many | TRBJ1-2 | TRBV19 | TGTGCCAGTAGTAAGGCCCCCGGGACAACCGCTAACTATGGCTACACCTTC | CASSKAPGTTANYGYTF
NA | NA | TRBJ2-7 | TRBV6-5 | TGTGCCAGCAGTTTCGGCCGCTGGGGTTCAGACGAGCAGTACTTC | CASSFGRWGSDEQYF
NA | NA | TRBJ1-3 | TRBV5-6 | TGTGCCAGCAGCTTATTTGGGGGCTCCTCTGGAAACACCATATATTTT | CASSLFGGSSGNTIYF
NA | NA | TRBJ1-4 | TRBV6-5 | TGTGCCAGCCATCCACAGACTAATGAAAAACTGTTTTTT | CASHPQTNEKLFF
NA | NA | TRBJ2-7 | TRBV28 | TGTGCCAGCAGAGCCGACTTGTACGAGCAGTACTTC | CASRADLYEQYF
NA | NA | TRBJ2-3 | TRBV19 | TGTGCCAGTAGTATTCAGGGACTCACAGATACGCAGTATTTT | CASSIQGLTDTQYF
NA | NA | TRBJ1-5 | TRBV19 | TGTGCCAGTAGTACGGCCGGGATTGCCCTTAGCAATCAGCCCCAGCATTTT | CASSTAGIALSNQPQHF
NA | once | TRBJ1-5 | TRBV21-1 | TGTGCCAGCAGCCACGGACCGGGCTGGGGGCGGGATTGCCGCAATCAGCCCCAGCATTTT | CASSHGPGWGRDCRNQPQHF
NA | NA | TRBJ1-6 | TRBV6-5 | TGTGCCAGCAGCGTCGGGGCCAATTCACCCCTCCACTTT | CASSVGANSPLHF
NA | NA | TRBJ2-1 | TRBV15 | TGTGCCACCAGCAGGGGGGATAGCGGTAGGAATGAGCAGTTCTTC | CATSRGDSGRNEQFF
TRBD1 | few | TRBJ1-5 | TRBV24-1 | TGTGCCACCAGTGATTCCAGGGGGCAGAGCAATCAGCCCCAGCATTTT | CATSDSRGQSNQPQHF
TRBD1 | few | TRBJ1-1 | TRBV2 | TGTGCCAGCAGTGAAGTGACAGGGACCACTGAAGCTTTCTTT | CASSEVTGTTEAFF
TRBD1 | NA | TRBJ1-4 | TRBV5-4 | TGTGCCAGCAGCAAGGACAGGGGAGGTGGTACAACTAATGAAAAACTGTTTTTT | CASSKDRGGGTTNEKLFF
NA | once | TRBJ1-5 | TRBV19 | TGTGCCAGTAGTATAACCCTCAAACAGCCCCAGCATTTT | CASSITLKQPQHF
NA | NA | TRBJ2-5 | TRBV9 | TGTGCCAGCAGCGTAGCTGTAGCGGAAAGAGAGACCCAGTACTTC | CASSVAVAERETQYF
NA | NA | TRBJ2-1 | TRBV4-3 | TGCGCCAGCAGCCTACTCCGGGGAGATGAGCAGTTCTTC | CASSLLRGDEQFF
NA | NA | TRBJ2-1 | TRBV19 | TGTGCCAGTATTAATAGCGGCCGAGGACCCTACAATGAGCAGTTCTTC | CASINSGRGPYNEQFF